This T cell receptor (beta chain) is drawn from a study of T-cell reconstitution after alpha-beta-depleted transplantation in children. Unique molecular identifiers were used in preparing the TCRbeta library. TCRdb reanalysed the PCR reads using MiXCR and keeps one entry per CDR3 protein. The sample records fewer than 550,000 distinct CDR3 sequences, about an eighth being singletons. The count of this clonotype is one. The CDR3 runs to 19 residues. The chain carries TRBV21-1 and TRBJ2-6; no DNA check was done on the table's D call, TRBD2. TRBV21-1 is assigned pseudogene status. The source was PBMCs, mostly from graft donor cells, collected 180 days after TCRalphabeta/CD19-depleted stem cell transplant. This receptor was identified in a female patient aged 2-10 years who had a stem cell transplant for aplastic anemia, so the T cells may come from the graft donor. For the CDR3, the DNA is TGTGCCAGCAGCAAAACCTGGCTAAGGGCCCCTCCTGGGGCCAACGTCCTGACTTTC. This gives the protein CASSKTWLRAPPGANVLTF.